A single sample gave rise to the 15 T cell receptor beta chains below, sequenced in a study of blood T cell repertoires in COVID-19. Measured with immunoSEQ multiplex PCR; TCRdb has only the in-frame clones, and not every one. The repertoire consists of 85,000 to 130,000 clones, with about 91% occurring once and the leading ten covering 5% to 6.5%. Sequenced material: peripheral blood. All receptors come from a human donor in a cohort sampled during active COVID-19.

This clone was seen a handful of times. The gene calls are TRBV6-1 and TRBJ1-6; D not resolved. The CDR3 runs 13 residues. Trimming pared 1 base from V and 12 bases from J, leaving 10 bases between. Germline CDR1 is MNHNS and CDR2 is SASEGT. The CDR3 nucleotides are TGTGCCAGCAGTGAAGTTATCGTCTTACCCCTCCACTTT. Translated: CASSEVIVLPLHF.

Note on this clone: The same CDR3 arises from other DNA sequences in this sample as well. V and J are TRBV6-6 and TRBJ1-2, with TRBD1 identical over 10 bases. The CDR3 length is 13 residues. Per germline, CDR1 MNHNY and CDR2 SVGAGI (reference sequence). V trimming: 6 bases; J trimming: 8 bases; junction bases outside the gene matches: 6. CDR3 nucleotide sequence: TGTGCCAGCAGGACAGGGGGCGGTGGGGGCTACACCTTC. Translation: CASRTGGGGGYTF.

The rearrangement joins TRBV7-6 to TRBJ2-7, with D maybe TRBD1 (5 bases). CDR1 is SGHVS, CDR2 FNYEAQ, per germline. The V and J ends lost 2 bases and 0 bases respectively, with 20 bases between them. There are 18 residues in the CDR3. CDR3 coding DNA: TGTGCCAGCAGCTTATTTGGCAGGGATTCCCTAGGCTCCTACGAGCAGTACTTC. Its translation is CASSLFGRDSLGSYEQYF.

This clone was seen only once. J is TRBJ2-7 and V is TRBV27; 7 bases fit TRBD1. Per the germline V gene, CDR1 is MNHEY and CDR2 is SMNVEV (reference sequence). J was trimmed by 2 bases and V by 6 bases; bases with no gene match: 4. The CDR3 runs to 13 residues. Here the CDR3 reads CASRDRVAYEQYF. The CDR3 DNA sequence: TGTGCCAGCAGAGACAGGGTGGCCTACGAGCAGTACTTC.

This clone was counted once. CDR3 residues: CATRRDSTDTQYF. The CDR3 DNA reads as TGTGCCACCCGGCGGGATAGCACAGATACGCAGTATTTT. The chain has TRBV6-6 and TRBJ2-3; TRBD2 is a possible D gene (6 bases). Germline V gives CDR1 MNHNY, CDR2 SVGAGI (reference sequence). The CDR3 covers 13 residues. The V end lost 10 bases, the J end lost 0 bases, and 11 bases lay between the germline ends.

The chain combines TRBV7-9 with TRBJ2-1; D call uncertain. Germline V gene lookup returns CDR1 SEHNR and CDR2 FQNEAQ (reference sequence). CDR3 size: 11 residues. Trimming took 2 bases from V and 9 from J, leaving 5 bases between them. The CDR3 spells CASSLRAEQFF. The CDR3 bases are TGTGCCAGCAGCTTAAGAGCTGAGCAGTTCTTC.

The rearrangement links TRBV5-4 to TRBJ2-5; 10 nucleotides align to TRBD2. Trimming removed 0 bases from V and 4 bases from J; junction bases left unmatched: 0. Germline CDR1 reads SGHNT; CDR2 reads YYREEE (reference sequence). The CDR3 has 14 residues. In DNA form, the CDR3 reads TGTGCCAGCAGCTTGGGACTAGCGGGAGAGACCCAGTACTTC. It is translated as CASSLGLAGETQYF.

The chain links TRBV5-4 to TRBJ2-3; no reliable D call. The CDR3 is made up of 16 amino acids. Trimming stripped 2 bases from V and 0 bases from J, with 13 bases between. Germline-derived CDR1 and CDR2 are SGHNT and YYREEE (reference sequence). CDR3 sequence: CASSFRSLISTDTQYF. The CDR3 DNA sequence: TGTGCCAGCAGCTTCCGGAGTCTTATTAGCACAGATACGCAGTATTTT.

The chain recombines TRBV5-1 with TRBJ2-3; possibly TRBD1 for D (5 bases). CDR1 is SGHRS, CDR2 YFSETQ, per germline. Trimming removed 8 bases at V and 1 base at J, with 14 bases between. The CDR3 has 14 amino acids. The CDR3 spells CASSRAQGTDTQYF. CDR3 DNA: TGCGCCAGTTCCAGGGCTCAGGGCACAGATACGCAGTATTTT.

The chain combines TRBV5-1 with TRBJ1-4; D is unclear. Germline loops: CDR1 SGHRS, CDR2 YFSETQ. V dropped 0 bases and J dropped 10 bases, with 4 bases sitting between them. The CDR3 sequence is 11 residues long. The CDR3 sequence is CASSLAGKLFF. CDR3 nucleotides: TGCGCCAGCAGCTTGGCCGGAAAACTGTTTTTT.

The CDR3 reads CASSQDVNRETQYF. DNA for the CDR3: TGTGCCAGCAGCCAAGATGTGAATCGGGAGACCCAGTACTTC. The J gene is TRBJ2-5, the V gene TRBV3-1 (or the pseudogene TRBV3-2); D unclear. The V gene's germline CDR1 is LGHDT and CDR2 YNNKEL (reference sequence). The V gene lost 0 bases and the J gene lost 5 bases, with 10 bases spanning the gap. This CDR3 comprises 14 residues.

V gene TRBV9 combines with J gene TRBJ2-1; 7 nucleotides line up with TRBD2. CDR1 SGDLS and CDR2 YYNGEE come from the germline V gene. This CDR3 has 16 amino acids. Trimming took 0 bases from V and 9 from J; bases not matched to a gene: 12. CDR3 protein: CASSVEGGSWPVEQFF. CDR3 bases: TGTGCCAGCAGCGTAGAGGGCGGGAGTTGGCCAGTTGAGCAGTTCTTC.

The V call is TRBV5-6, the J call TRBJ2-7; 9 positions agree with TRBD1. Trimming removed 2 bases from V and 4 bases from J; junction bases left unmatched: 16. The CDR3 runs 18 residues. Germline values: CDR1 SGHDT, CDR2 YYEEEE. CDR3 DNA: TGTGCCAGCAGCTTATCGGGACAGGGAGGATATACCCTATACGAGCAGTACTTC. Translation gives CASSLSGQGGYTLYEQYF.

In DNA, the CDR3 is TGTGCCAGCAGGAGGGACTCCGCCCTGGGCGAGCAGTACTTC. Translation gives CASRRDSALGEQYF. V and J are TRBV28 and TRBJ2-7; the D gene is possibly TRBD2 (6 bases). CDR3 length: 14 residues. Germline V CDR1 and CDR2: MDHEN, SYDVKM. Trimming shortened V by 6 bases and J by 6 bases, and 18 bases separated the two germline ends.

This clone was observed once. The chain combines TRBV29-1 with TRBJ2-2; 8 bases are a match to TRBD1. This CDR3 region has 14 residues. CDR1 SQVTM and CDR2 ANQGSEA come from the germline V gene. Trimming at V came to 4 bases and at J to 8 bases, leaving 9 bases not matched to a gene. CDR3 residues: CSVALNGQGGELFF. CDR3 DNA: TGCAGCGTTGCCCTAAACGGACAGGGAGGGGAGCTGTTTTTT.